The T cell receptor beta chain described here comes from a study of blood T cell repertoires in COVID-19. The wider study: Sites across the United States, Italy and Spain contributed samples from acute and convalescent COVID-19. The analysed material was cDNA or gDNA that came from T cells, B-cell-depleted T cells, or PBMCs.

Germline V gives CDR1 KGHDR, CDR2 SFDVKD. The V and J ends lost 3 bases and 9 bases, in that order; junction bases with no gene match: 12. This CDR3 is built from 16 residues. In the source study's methods: Estimation of nucleated cell counts was performed using reference gene primer amplification. Sequencing was performed with immunoSEQ multiplex PCR; in TCRdb, only in-frame clones are kept and a portion is missing. The V and J calls and the clone size are those of that table, but D and trimming were determined from the DNA. This sample has approximately 190,000 clones; approximately 84% occur once, and the top ten carry approximately 7.2%.

The J gene is TRBJ2-1, the V gene TRBV24-1; 8 nucleotides line up with TRBD2. This sequence originates from a human donor with acute or convalescent COVID-19. The donor label of this sample is uncertain. Sequenced sample: peripheral blood. The CDR3 here is CATSDGGLAGIGEQFF. The CDR3 DNA sequence: TGTGCCACCAGTGATGGAGGACTAGCCGGCATTGGTGAGCAGTTCTTC.